This TCR beta chain was retrieved from a study of PD-L1 blockade in urothelial cancer. Study-level background: Analysis of blood occurred 3 weeks (second dose) and 6 weeks after treatment start.

This CDR3 spans 15 amino acids. V shed 6 bases and J 5 bases; nucleotides not matched to a gene: 8. Germline CDR1 is LNHDA and CDR2 is SQIVND (reference sequence). PCRs were each spiked with synthetic TCR analog templates. Method: immunoSEQ multiplex PCR; TCRdb's copy keeps in-frame clones and lacks some. The data show tens of thousands of clones, with roughly four fifths seen just once and 3% to 3.5% held by the top ten. This TCR was sampled from a man in his 70s with urothelial cancer. V is TRBV19 and J is TRBJ2-3; 10 positions match TRBD2. This sample comprised PBMCs, obtained around atezolizumab (anti-PD-L1) treatment. This CDR3 is CASSTSGALKDTQYF. DNA for the CDR3: TGTGCCAGTAGCACTAGCGGGGCCCTGAAAGATACGCAGTATTTT.